This T cell receptor beta chain was captured by sequencing in a study of blood T cell repertoires in COVID-19. Turning to the study itself: Acute and convalescent COVID-19 samples came from the United States, Italy and Spain.

The assay was immunoSEQ multiplex PCR, and TCRdb's table has in-frame clones only and misses some. The sample lists roughly 250,000 clones, more than 85% occurring once. Looked up from germline, CDR1 is SQVTM and CDR2 is ANQGSEA. This CDR3 contains 13 residues. The V and J ends lost 2 bases and 4 bases respectively, with 11 bases between them. The source material was peripheral blood. The sequence was collected from a person aged 18 to 29 with COVID-19, enrolled during active disease. This chain links TRBV29-1 with TRBJ1-2; D is unresolved. The CDR3 reads CSVEHPRGYGYTF. The DNA for the CDR3 is TGCAGCGTTGAACACCCGCGGGGCTATGGCTACACCTTC.